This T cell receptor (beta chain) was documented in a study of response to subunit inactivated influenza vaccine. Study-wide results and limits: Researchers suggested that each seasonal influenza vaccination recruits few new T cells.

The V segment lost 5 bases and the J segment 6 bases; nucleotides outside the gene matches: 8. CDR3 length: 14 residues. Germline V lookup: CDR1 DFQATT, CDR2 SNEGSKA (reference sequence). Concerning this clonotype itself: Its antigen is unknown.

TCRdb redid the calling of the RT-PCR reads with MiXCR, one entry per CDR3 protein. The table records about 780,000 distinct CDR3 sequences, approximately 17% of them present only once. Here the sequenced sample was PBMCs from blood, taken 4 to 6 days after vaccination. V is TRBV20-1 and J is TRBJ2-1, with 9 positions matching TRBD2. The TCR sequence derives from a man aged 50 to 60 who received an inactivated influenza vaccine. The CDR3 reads CSAPLAGRGNEQFF. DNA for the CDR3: TGCAGTGCTCCTCTAGCGGGAAGGGGCAATGAGCAGTTCTTC.